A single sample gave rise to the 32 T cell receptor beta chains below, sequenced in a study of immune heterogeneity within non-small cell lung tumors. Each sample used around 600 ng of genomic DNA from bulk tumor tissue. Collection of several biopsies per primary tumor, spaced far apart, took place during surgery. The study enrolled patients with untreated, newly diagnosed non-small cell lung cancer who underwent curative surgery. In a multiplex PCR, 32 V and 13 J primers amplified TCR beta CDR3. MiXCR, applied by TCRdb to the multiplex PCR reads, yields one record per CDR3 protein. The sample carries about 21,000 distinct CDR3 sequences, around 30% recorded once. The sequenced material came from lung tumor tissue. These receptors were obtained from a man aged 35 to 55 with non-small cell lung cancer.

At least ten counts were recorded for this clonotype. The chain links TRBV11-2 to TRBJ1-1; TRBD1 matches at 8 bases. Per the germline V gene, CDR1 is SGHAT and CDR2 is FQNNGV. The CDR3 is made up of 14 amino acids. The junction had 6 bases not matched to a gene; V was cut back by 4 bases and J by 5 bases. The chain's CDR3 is CASSSGQGGTEAFF. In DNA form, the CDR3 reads TGTGCCAGCAGCTCTGGACAGGGCGGGACTGAAGCTTTCTTT.

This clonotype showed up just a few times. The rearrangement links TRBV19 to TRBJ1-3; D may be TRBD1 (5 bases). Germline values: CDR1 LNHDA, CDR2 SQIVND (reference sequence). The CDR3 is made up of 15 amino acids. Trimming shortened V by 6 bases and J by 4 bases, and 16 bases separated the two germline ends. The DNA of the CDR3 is TGTGCCAGTAGACCGGGCAGGGTTCAAGGAAACACCATATATTTT. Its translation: CASRPGRVQGNTIYF. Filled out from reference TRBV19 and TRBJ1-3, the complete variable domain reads DGGITQSPKYLFRKEGQNVTLSCEQNLNHDAMYWYRQDPGQGLRLIYYSQIVNDFQKGDIAEGYSVSREKKESFPLTVTSAQKNPTAFYLCASRPGRVQGNTIYFGEGSWLTVV.

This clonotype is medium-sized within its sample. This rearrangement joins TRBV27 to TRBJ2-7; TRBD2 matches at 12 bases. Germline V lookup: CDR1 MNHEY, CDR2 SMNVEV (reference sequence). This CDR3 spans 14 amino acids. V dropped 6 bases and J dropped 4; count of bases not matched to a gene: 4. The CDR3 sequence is CASSRLAGAYEQYF. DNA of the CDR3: TGTGCCAGCAGCCGACTAGCGGGAGCTTACGAGCAGTACTTC.

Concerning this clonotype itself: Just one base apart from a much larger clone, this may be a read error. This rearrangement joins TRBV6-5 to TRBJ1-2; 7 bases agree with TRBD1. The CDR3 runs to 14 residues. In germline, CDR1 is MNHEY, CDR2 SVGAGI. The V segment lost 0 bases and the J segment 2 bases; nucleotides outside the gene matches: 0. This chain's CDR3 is CASSYSGGNYGYTF. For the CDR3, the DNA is TGTGCCAGCAGTTACTCAGGGGGCAACTATGGCTACACCTTC.

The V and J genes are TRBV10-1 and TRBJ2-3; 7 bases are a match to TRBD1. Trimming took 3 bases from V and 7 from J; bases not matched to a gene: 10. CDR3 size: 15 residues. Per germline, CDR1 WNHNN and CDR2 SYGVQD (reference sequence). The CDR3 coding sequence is TGCGCCAGCAGTGACTCCGACAGGGCCGGGAATACGCAGTATTTT. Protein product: CASSDSDRAGNTQYF.

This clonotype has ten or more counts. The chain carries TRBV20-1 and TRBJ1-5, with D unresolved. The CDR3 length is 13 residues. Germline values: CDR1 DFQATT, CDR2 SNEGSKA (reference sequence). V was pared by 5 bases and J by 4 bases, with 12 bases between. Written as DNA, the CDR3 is TGCAGTGCTGTGGTAGAGGGAAATCAGCCCCAGCATTTT. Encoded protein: CSAVVEGNQPQHF.

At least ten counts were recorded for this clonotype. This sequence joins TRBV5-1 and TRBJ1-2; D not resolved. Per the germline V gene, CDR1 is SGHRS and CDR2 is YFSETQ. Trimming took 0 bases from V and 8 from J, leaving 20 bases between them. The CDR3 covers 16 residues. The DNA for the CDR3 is TGCGCCAGCAGCTTGGGCGGGGTAAGAGGTTCACGGGGCTACACCTTC. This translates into CASSLGGVRGSRGYTF.

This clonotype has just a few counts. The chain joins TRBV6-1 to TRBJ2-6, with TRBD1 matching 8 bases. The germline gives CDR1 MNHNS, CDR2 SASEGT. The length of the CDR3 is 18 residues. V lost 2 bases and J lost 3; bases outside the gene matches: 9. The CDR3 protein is CASSEFPTGDGGANVLTF. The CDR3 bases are TGTGCCAGCAGTGAATTTCCGACAGGGGATGGTGGGGCCAACGTCCTGACTTTC.

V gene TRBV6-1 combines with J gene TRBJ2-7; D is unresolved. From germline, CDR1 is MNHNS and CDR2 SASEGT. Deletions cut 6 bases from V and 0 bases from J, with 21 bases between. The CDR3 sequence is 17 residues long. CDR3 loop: CASSVTSRHIRSYEQYF. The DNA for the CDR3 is TGTGCCAGCAGCGTTACCAGTCGACACATACGCTCCTACGAGCAGTACTTC.

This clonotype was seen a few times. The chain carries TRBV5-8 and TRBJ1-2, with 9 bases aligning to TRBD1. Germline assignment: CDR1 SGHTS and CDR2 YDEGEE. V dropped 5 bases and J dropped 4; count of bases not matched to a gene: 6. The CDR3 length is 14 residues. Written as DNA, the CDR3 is TGTGCCAGCAGTAGGGACAGGGACGGCTATGGCTACACCTTC. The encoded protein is CASSRDRDGYGYTF.

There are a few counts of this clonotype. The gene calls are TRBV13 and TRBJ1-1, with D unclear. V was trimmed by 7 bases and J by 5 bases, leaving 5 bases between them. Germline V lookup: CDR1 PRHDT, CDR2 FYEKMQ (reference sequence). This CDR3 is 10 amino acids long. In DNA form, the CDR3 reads TGTGCCAGCAAAATAACTGAAGCTTTCTTT. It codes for CASKITEAFF.

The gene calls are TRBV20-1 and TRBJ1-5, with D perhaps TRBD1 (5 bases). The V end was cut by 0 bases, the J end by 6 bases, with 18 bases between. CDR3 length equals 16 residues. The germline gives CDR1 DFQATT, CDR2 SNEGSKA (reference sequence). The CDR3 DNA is TGCAGTGCTAGAGATGGGGCATGGGGCTTGGGTCAGCCCCAGCATTTT. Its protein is CSARDGAWGLGQPQHF.

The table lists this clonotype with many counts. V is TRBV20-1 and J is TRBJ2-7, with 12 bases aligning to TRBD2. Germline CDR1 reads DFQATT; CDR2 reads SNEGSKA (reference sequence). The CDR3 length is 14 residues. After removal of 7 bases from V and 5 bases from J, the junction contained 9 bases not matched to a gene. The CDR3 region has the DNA TGCAGTGTCCCCCTAGCGGGAGGGTTCAACGAGCAGTACTTC. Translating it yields CSVPLAGGFNEQYF.

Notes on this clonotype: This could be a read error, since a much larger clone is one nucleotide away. CDR3 bases: TGTGCCAGCAGCGTAGAATGGGGTGGCAACGTCCTGACTTTC. Amino acid sequence: CASSVEWGGNVLTF. The chain recombines TRBV9 with TRBJ2-6, with no clear D. Between the trimmed V and J ends, which lost 0 bases and 9 bases, there was a span of 10 bases. The CDR3 is 14 amino acids. Germline lookup yields CDR1 SGDLS and CDR2 YYNGEE. Combining the CDR3 with reference TRBV9 and TRBJ2-6 gives the whole variable domain DSGVTQTPKHLITATGQRVTLRCSPRSGDLSVYWYQQSLDQGLQFLIQYYNGEERAKGNILERFSAQQFPDLHSELNLSSLELGDSALYFCASSVEWGGNVLTFGAGSRLTVL.

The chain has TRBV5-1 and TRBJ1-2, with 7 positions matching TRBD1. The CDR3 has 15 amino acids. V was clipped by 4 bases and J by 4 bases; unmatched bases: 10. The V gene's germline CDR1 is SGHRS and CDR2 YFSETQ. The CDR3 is CASSQDRAWRYGYTF. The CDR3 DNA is TGCGCCAGCAGCCAAGACAGGGCCTGGCGCTATGGCTACACCTTC.

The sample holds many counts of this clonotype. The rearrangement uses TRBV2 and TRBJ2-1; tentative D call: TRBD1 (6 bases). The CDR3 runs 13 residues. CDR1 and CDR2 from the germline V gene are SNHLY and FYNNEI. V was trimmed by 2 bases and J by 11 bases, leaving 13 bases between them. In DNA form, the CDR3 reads TGTGCCAGCAGTGAATGGGGGCTAAACAAGCAGTTCTTC. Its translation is CASSEWGLNKQFF.

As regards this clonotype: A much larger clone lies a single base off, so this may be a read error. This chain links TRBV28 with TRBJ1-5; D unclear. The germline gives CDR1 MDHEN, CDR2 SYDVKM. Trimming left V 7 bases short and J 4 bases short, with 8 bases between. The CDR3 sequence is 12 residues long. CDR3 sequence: CASILRNQPQHF. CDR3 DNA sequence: TGTGCCAGCATTCTTAGAAATCAGCCCCAGCATTTT.

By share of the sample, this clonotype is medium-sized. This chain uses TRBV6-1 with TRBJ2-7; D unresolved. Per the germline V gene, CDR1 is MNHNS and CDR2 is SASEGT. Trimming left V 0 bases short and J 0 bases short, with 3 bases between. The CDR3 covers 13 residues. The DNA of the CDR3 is TGTGCCAGCAGTGAAGCGGACTCCTACGAGCAGTACTTC. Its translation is CASSEADSYEQYF.

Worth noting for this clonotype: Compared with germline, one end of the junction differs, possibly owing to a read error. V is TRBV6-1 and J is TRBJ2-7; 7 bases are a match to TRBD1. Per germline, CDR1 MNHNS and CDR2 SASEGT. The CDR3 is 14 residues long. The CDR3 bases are TGTGCCAGCAGCGATGGGACAGACTCCTACGAGCTGTACTTC. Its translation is CASSDGTDSYELYF.

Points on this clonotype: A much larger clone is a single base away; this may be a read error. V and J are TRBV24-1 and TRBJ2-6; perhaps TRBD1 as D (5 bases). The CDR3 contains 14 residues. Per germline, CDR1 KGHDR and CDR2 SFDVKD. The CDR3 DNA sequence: TGTGCCACCAGTGAAGGTTCTGGGGCCAACGTCCTGCCTTTC. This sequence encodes CATSEGSGANVLPF.

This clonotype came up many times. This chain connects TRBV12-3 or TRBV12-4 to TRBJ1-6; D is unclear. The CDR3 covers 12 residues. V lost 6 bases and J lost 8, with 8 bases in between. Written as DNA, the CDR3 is TGTGCCAGCAGCTCGATCTATTCACCCCTCCACTTT. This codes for CASSSIYSPLHF.

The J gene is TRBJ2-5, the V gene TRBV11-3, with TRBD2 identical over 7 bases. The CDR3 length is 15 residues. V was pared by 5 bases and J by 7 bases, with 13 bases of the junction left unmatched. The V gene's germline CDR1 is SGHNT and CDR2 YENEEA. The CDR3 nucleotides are TGTGCCAGCAGCCGACGGGCGGGAGTAACGGGGACCCAGTACTTC. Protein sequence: CASSRRAGVTGTQYF.

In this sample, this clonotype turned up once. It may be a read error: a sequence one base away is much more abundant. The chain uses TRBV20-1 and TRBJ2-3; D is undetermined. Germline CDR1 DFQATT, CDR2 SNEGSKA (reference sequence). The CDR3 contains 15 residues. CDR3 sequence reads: CSAREAQKSRDTQYF. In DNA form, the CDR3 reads TGCAGTGCTAGAGAGGCGCAGAAGAGCAGAGATACGCAGTATTTT.

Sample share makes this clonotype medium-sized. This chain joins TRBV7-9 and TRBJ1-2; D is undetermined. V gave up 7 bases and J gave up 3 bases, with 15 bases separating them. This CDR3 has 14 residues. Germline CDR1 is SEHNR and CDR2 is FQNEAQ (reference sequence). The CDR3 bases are TGTGCCAGCATCGATGATTGGGCAGACTATGGCTACACCTTC. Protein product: CASIDDWADYGYTF.

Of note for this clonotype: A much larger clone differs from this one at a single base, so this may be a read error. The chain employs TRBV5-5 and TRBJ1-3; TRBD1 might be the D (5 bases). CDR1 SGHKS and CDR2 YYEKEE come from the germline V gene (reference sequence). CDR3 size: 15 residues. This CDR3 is CASSRGDSSGSTIYF. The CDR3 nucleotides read TGTGCCAGCAGCAGGGGAGATAGCTCTGGAAGCACCATATATTTT. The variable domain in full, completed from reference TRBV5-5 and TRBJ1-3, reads DAGVTQSPTHLIKTRGQQVTLRCSPISGHKSVSWYQQVLGQGPQFIFQYYEKEERGRGNFPDRFSARQFPNYSSELNVNALLLGDSALYLCASSRGDSSGSTIYFGEGSWLTVV.

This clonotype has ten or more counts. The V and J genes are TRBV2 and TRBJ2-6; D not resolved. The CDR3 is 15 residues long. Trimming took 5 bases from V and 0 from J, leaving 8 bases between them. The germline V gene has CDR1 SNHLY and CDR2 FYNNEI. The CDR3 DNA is TGTGCCAGCAGTCAACAGAGCTCTGGGGCCAACGTCCTGACTTTC. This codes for CASSQQSSGANVLTF.

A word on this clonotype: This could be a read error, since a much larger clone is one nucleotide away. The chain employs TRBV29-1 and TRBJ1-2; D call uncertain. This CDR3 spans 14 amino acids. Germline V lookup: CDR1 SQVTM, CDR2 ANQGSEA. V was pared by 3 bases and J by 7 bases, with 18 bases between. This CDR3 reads CSVDVGLNCGGYTF. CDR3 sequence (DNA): TGCAGCGTTGACGTCGGGTTGAATTGCGGTGGCTACACCTTC.

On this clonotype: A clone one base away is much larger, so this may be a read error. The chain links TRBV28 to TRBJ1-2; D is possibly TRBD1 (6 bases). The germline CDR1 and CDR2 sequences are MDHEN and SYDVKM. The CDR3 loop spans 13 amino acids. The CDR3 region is CASRTQGNYAYTF. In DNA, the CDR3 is TGTGCCAGCAGAACACAGGGCAACTATGCCTACACCTTC.

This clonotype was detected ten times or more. CDR3 bases: TGTGCCAGCAGCCCTTCGTTGGGGGAGCGGAGGTACGAGCAGTACTTC. Encoded protein: CASSPSLGERRYEQYF. The V gene is TRBV3-1, the J gene TRBJ2-7; D possibly matches TRBD1 or TRBD2 (5 bases each). There are 16 residues in the CDR3. Germline V gene lookup returns CDR1 LGHDT and CDR2 YNNKEL (reference sequence). V was clipped by 4 bases and J by 4 bases, with 20 bases between them.

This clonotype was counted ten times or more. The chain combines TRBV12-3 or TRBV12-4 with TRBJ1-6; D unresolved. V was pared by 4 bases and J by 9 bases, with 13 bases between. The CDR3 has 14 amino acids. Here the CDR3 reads CASSSDTLASPLHF. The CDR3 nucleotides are TGTGCCAGCAGTTCTGACACCCTGGCTTCACCCCTCCACTTT.

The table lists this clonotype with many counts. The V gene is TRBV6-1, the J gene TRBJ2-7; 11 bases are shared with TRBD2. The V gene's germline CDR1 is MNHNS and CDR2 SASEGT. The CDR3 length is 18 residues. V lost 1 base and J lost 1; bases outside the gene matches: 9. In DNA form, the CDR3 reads TGTGCCAGCAGTGAAGATCGAACTAGCGGGAGCTTATCCTACGAGCAGTACTTC. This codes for CASSEDRTSGSLSYEQYF.

The CDR3 region has the DNA TGTGCCAGCAGCTTGATGTGGGCCTACGAGCAGTACTTC. The encoded protein is CASSLMWAYEQYF. The gene calls are TRBV5-6 and TRBJ2-7; D uncertain. The CDR3 consists of 13 residues. V was trimmed by 1 base and J by 2 bases, leaving 7 bases between them. Germline loops: CDR1 SGHDT, CDR2 YYEEEE.